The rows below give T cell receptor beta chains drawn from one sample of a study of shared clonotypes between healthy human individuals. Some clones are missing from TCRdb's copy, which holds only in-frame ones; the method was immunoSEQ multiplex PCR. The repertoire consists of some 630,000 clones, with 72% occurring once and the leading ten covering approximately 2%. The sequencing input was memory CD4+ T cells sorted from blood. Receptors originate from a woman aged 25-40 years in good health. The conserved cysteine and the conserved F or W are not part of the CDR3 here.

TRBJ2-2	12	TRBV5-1	ASSPGTSGGELF
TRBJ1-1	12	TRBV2	ASRGTDLNTEAF
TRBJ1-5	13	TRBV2	ASSEFRGQGQPQH
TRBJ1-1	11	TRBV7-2	ASSLRVVTEAF
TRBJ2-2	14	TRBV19	ASRPGTDANTGELF
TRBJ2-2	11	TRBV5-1	ASSLSDTGELF
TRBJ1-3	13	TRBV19	ASHWGAGAGNTIY
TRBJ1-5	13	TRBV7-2	ASSFISQTNQPQH
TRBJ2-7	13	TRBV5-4	ASSLVAGGTYEQY
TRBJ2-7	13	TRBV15	ATSRDKGLAGGVQ
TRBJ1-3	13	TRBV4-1	ASSHIDSNGNTIY
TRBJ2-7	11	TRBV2	ASSDRSSYEQY
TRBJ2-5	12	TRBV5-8	ASSFGDFQETQY
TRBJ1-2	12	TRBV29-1	SVEQTGVMGGYT
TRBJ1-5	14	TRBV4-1	ASSQLILNSNQPQH
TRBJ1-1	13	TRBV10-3	AISESGGTNTEAF
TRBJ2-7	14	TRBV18	ASSPPLSGAFYEQY
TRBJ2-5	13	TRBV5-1	ASSLASGSRQTQY
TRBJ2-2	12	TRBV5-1	ASSPGSFTGELF
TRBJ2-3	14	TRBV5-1	ASSSLAGSSTDTQY
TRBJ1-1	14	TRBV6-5	ASSYSIFTGDTEAF
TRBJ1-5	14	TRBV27	ASSLSYRVYNQPQH
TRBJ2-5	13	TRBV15	ATSPPTILQETQY
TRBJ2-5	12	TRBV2	ASSEGGSRETQY
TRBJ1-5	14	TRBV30	AWSVTRPSRNQPQH
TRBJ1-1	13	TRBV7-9	ASSPRTGLNTEAF
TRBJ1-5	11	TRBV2	ASGPYGRQPQH
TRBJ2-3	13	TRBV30	AWSRLAGVSDTQY
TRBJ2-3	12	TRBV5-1	ASSQIPSTDTQY
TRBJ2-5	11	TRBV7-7	ASSLDREETQY
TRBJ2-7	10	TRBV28	ASSSGDQLWA
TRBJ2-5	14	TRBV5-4	ASSLVSGTYQETQY
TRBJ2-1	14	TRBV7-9	ASSPRRDRVGNEQF
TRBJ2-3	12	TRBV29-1	SSSRGQNTDTQY
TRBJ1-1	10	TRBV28	ASTAGPTEAF
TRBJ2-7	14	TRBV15	ATSRSRQEKPYEQY
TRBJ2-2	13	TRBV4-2	ASSDPGDDTGELF
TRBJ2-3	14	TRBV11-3	ASSLGLAGDADTQY
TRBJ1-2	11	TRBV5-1	ASSFETDYGYT
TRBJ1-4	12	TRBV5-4	ASSLDGHQEKLF
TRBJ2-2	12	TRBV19	ASRPQVSTGELF
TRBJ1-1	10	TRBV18	ASSPGRTEAF
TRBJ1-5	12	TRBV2	ASSEGSPNQPQH
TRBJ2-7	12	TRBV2	ASRDYTTSYEQY
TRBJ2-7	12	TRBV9	ASSVEANSYEQY
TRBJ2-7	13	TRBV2	ASSRGQASSYEQY
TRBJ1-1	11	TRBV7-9	AIQGRADTEAF
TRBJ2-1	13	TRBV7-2	ASNPAGTIFGKQF
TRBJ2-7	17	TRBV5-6	ASSLAVGLAGSRPYEQY
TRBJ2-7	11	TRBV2	ASTASGRAEWY
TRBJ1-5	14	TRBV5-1	ASSLGPAGEGQPQH